A single sample is the source of the 26 T cell receptor beta chains below, sequenced in a study of shared clonotypes between healthy human individuals. Cells designated naive CD8 were CD45RO-negative and were positively selected for CCR7, with terminally differentiated effector memory CD45RA+ cells excluded. Libraries were prepared by immunoSEQ multiplex PCR; TCRdb keeps only in-frame clonotypes and omits some of them. The sample contains around 620,000 clones, approximately 95% of which appear only once. Sequences were obtained from naive CD8+ T cells sorted from blood. The receptors were sampled from a young woman in good health.

This sequence joins TRBV13 and TRBJ2-1; 8 bases line up with TRBD1. The CDR3 totals 15 residues. V dropped 5 bases and J dropped 6; count of bases not matched to a gene: 9. CDR1 and CDR2 (germline): PRHDT, FYEKMQ (reference sequence). DNA for the CDR3: TGTGCCAGCAGCGCCCGGGACAGGAAGGTCAATGAGCAGTTCTTC. It encodes CASSARDRKVNEQFF.

As concerns this clone: Other DNA sequences in this sample translate to the same CDR3. V and J are TRBV27 and TRBJ2-7, with D possibly matching TRBD2 (5 bases). The CDR3 length is 14 residues. Germline values: CDR1 MNHEY, CDR2 SMNVEV (reference sequence). V lost 3 bases to trimming and J lost 0 bases, with 9 bases between them. CDR3 nucleotide sequence: TGTGCCAGCAGTTTGACGGGGAGCTCCTACGAGCAGTACTTC. Its protein product is CASSLTGSSYEQYF.

V is TRBV15 and J is TRBJ2-2; TRBD2 is a possible D gene (5 bases). The germline gives CDR1 LNHNV, CDR2 YYDKDF (reference sequence). Trimming took 0 bases from V and 10 from J, leaving 9 bases between them. This CDR3 is 13 amino acids long. The chain's CDR3 is CATSREGSEELFF. CDR3 coding DNA: TGTGCCACCAGCAGAGAGGGGAGCGAGGAGCTGTTTTTT.

The CDR3 loop is CASSQEPLWGNTIYF. The CDR3 region has the DNA TGCGCCAGCAGCCAAGAACCCCTATGGGGAAACACCATATATTTT. The rearrangement uses TRBV5-1 and TRBJ1-3, with no clear D. V was clipped by 4 bases and J by 4 bases, with 15 bases between them. CDR1 and CDR2 (germline): SGHRS, YFSETQ. The CDR3 consists of 15 residues.

This clone is a singleton in its sample. The genes are TRBV27 and TRBJ1-5; no clear D gene. V lost 5 bases and J 0 bases, leaving 2 bases between the germline ends. This CDR3 region has 12 residues. CDR1 and CDR2 (germline): MNHEY, SMNVEV (reference sequence). The CDR3 DNA sequence: TGTGCCAGCAGTGATAGCAATCAGCCCCAGCATTTT. Translated, it gives CASSDSNQPQHF.

CDR3 sequence (DNA): TGTGCCAGCAGTGAGGGCGGGCCCACCTACGAGCAGTACTTC. It yields the protein CASSEGGPTYEQYF. The chain employs TRBV2 and TRBJ2-7; a possible D gene is TRBD2 (5 bases). The CDR3 runs 14 residues. V gave up 3 bases and J gave up 2 bases, with 11 bases separating them. Germline V gives CDR1 SNHLY, CDR2 FYNNEI.

The genes are TRBV7-9 and TRBJ2-2, with a possible D match to TRBD2 (5 bases). CDR1 is SEHNR and CDR2 is FQNEAQ in the germline V gene (reference sequence). This CDR3 region has 17 residues. Trimming took off 5 bases at V and 0 bases at J, with 16 bases between the two ends. CDR3 DNA sequence: TGTGCCAGCAGCCCGGTTGCCAAGCGGACGAACACCGGGGAGCTGTTTTTT. Its protein product is CASSPVAKRTNTGELFF.

This clone has just one count. The chain joins TRBV27 to TRBJ2-3; unclear D gene. Germline V gives CDR1 MNHEY, CDR2 SMNVEV (reference sequence). The CDR3 length is 13 residues. Deletions cut 0 bases from V and 1 base from J, with 2 bases between. This CDR3 is CASSLSGTDTQYF. CDR3 nucleotide sequence: TGTGCCAGCAGTTTATCGGGCACAGATACGCAGTATTTT.

This clone was seen a handful of times. Other DNA variants within this sample encode the same CDR3. The chain uses TRBV4-1 and TRBJ1-1; 7 bases map to TRBD1. The V segment lost 1 base and the J segment 6 bases; nucleotides outside the gene matches: 5. The germline V gene encodes CDR1 MGHRA and CDR2 YSYEKL. The CDR3 length is 14 residues. The CDR3 is CASSQVGQGAEAFF. The DNA for the CDR3 is TGCGCCAGCAGCCAAGTGGGGCAGGGGGCTGAAGCTTTCTTT.

V and J are TRBV4-1 and TRBJ2-1; the D gene is possibly TRBD2 (6 bases). CDR1 and CDR2 (germline): MGHRA, YSYEKL. CDR3 length equals 12 residues. The V end was cut by 4 bases, the J end by 8 bases, with 9 bases between. CDR3 amino acids: CASSPASDEQFF. CDR3 in DNA: TGCGCCAGCAGCCCCGCTAGCGATGAGCAGTTCTTC.

This chain links TRBV28 with TRBJ2-1, with D perhaps matching TRBD2 (6 bases). CDR3 length: 14 residues. The V end was cut by 4 bases, the J end by 5 bases, with 12 bases between. CDR1 and CDR2 from the germline V gene are MDHEN and SYDVKM. CDR3 residues: CASSYLGGDNEQFF. The CDR3 coding sequence is TGTGCCAGCAGTTACTTGGGGGGAGACAATGAGCAGTTCTTC.

The chain recombines TRBV27 with TRBJ2-6, with D perhaps matching TRBD2 (6 bases). The CDR3 totals 15 residues. V was clipped by 1 base and J by 4 bases, with 8 bases between them. Per germline, CDR1 MNHEY and CDR2 SMNVEV (reference sequence). This CDR3 is CASSLWGGGANVLTF. The CDR3 nucleotides read TGTGCCAGCAGTTTATGGGGAGGCGGGGCCAACGTCCTGACTTTC.

The rearrangement uses TRBV7-9 and TRBJ1-2; D remains unclear. The germline V gene has CDR1 SEHNR and CDR2 FQNEAQ (reference sequence). V was clipped by 0 bases and J by 7 bases, with 15 bases between them. The CDR3 length is 15 residues. CDR3 sequence reads: CASSLAGSVPGGYTF. Written as DNA, the CDR3 is TGTGCCAGCAGCTTAGCGGGATCAGTCCCAGGTGGCTACACCTTC.

This clone appeared once. This sequence joins TRBV5-6 and TRBJ1-5; perhaps TRBD1 as D (5 bases). Per the germline V gene, CDR1 is SGHDT and CDR2 is YYEEEE. V lost 4 bases, J lost 4 bases, and 9 bases lay in between. The CDR3 is 13 amino acids. CDR3 nucleotide sequence: TGTGCCAGCAGCGAGGGGTGGAATCAGCCCCAGCATTTT. It translates to CASSEGWNQPQHF.

V usage is TRBV27 and J usage is TRBJ2-1, with TRBD2 matching over 16 bases. V shed 5 bases and J 7 bases; nucleotides not matched to a gene: 11. This CDR3 spans 18 amino acids. Germline V lookup: CDR1 MNHEY, CDR2 SMNVEV (reference sequence). DNA for the CDR3: TGTGCCAGCAGTCACCCGGGACTAGCGGGAGGGCCTGTTAATGAGCAGTTCTTC. Translation gives CASSHPGLAGGPVNEQFF.

The rearrangement joins TRBV4-1 to TRBJ2-6, with a tentative D call TRBD1 (5 bases). Trimming removed 5 bases at V and 4 bases at J, with 12 bases between. Germline CDR1 and CDR2: MGHRA and YSYEKL. The CDR3 runs to 15 residues. CDR3 bases: TGCGCCAGCAGCTTCAGGGCGGCCGGGGCCAACGTCCTGACTTTC. Its protein is CASSFRAAGANVLTF.

The V call is TRBV7-2, the J call TRBJ1-1; 7 nucleotides line up with TRBD1. V shed 5 bases and J 5 bases; nucleotides not matched to a gene: 5. Looked up from germline, CDR1 is SGHTA and CDR2 is FQGNSA. The CDR3 covers 13 residues. The CDR3 here is CASSLGTVTEAFF. CDR3 coding DNA: TGTGCCAGCAGCCTGGGGACAGTAACTGAAGCTTTCTTT. The full variable domain, its missing parts supplied by reference TRBV7-2 and TRBJ1-1, is GAGVSQSPSNKVTEKGKDVELRCDPISGHTALYWYRQSLGQGLEFLIYFQGNSAPDKSGLPSDRFSAERTGGSVSTLTIQRTQQEDSAVYLCASSLGTVTEAFFGQGTRLTVV.

The genes are TRBV7-8 and TRBJ2-5; the D is unclear. V lost 1 base, J lost 1 base, and 7 bases lay in between. Germline V gene data show CDR1 as SGHVS and CDR2 as FQNEAQ. The CDR3 totals 14 residues. The CDR3 DNA reads as TGTGCCAGCAGCTTAGACCCGCTCCAAGAGACCCAGTACTTC. This codes for CASSLDPLQETQYF.

The gene calls are TRBV4-1 and TRBJ2-5, with unresolved D. The J call may be wrong; the DNA end is better matched by TRBJ2-7. Germline V gene lookup returns CDR1 MGHRA and CDR2 YSYEKL. The CDR3 is 18 amino acids. This CDR3 is CASSQEGSVWRGVYEQYF. In DNA, the CDR3 is TGCGCCAGCAGCCAAGAAGGTTCGGTCTGGAGAGGCGTCTACGAGCAGTACTTC.

This chain uses TRBV27 with TRBJ1-2; D perhaps matches TRBD1 (5 bases). The V end lost 3 bases, the J end lost 7 bases, and 12 bases lay between the germline ends. The CDR3 is 13 residues long. Germline V gives CDR1 MNHEY, CDR2 SMNVEV (reference sequence). The chain's CDR3 is CASSFQGSFGYTF. The CDR3 DNA is TGTGCCAGCAGTTTCCAGGGCTCCTTTGGCTACACCTTC.

The rearrangement uses TRBV28 and TRBJ1-5, with 7 bases matching TRBD1. Germline values: CDR1 MDHEN, CDR2 SYDVKM. The CDR3 is made up of 18 amino acids. J was trimmed by 4 bases and V by 8 bases; bases with no gene match: 20. CDR3 in DNA: TGTGCCAGCGCATCAATTTTCGAGGACAGGTCGGGTAATCAGCCCCAGCATTTT. It yields the protein CASASIFEDRSGNQPQHF.

This clone was detected once. The genes are TRBV5-1 and TRBJ2-1; perhaps TRBD1 as D (5 bases). The germline gives CDR1 SGHRS, CDR2 YFSETQ. The CDR3 is made up of 14 amino acids. V lost 3 bases to trimming and J lost 0 bases, with 7 bases between them. Written as DNA, the CDR3 is TGCGCCAGCAGCTGGACAAGCTCCTACAATGAGCAGTTCTTC. This codes for CASSWTSSYNEQFF.

The gene calls are TRBV27 and TRBJ1-5; 7 nucleotides line up with TRBD1. Germline CDR1 is MNHEY and CDR2 is SMNVEV (reference sequence). The CDR3 has 14 residues. After removal of 6 bases from V and 6 bases from J, the junction contained 8 bases not matched to a gene. CDR3 sequence (DNA): TGTGCCAGCAGGCACGACAGGGTGGTTCAGCCCCAGCATTTT. Translating gives CASRHDRVVQPQHF.

The V gene is TRBV10-3, the J gene TRBJ2-7; tentatively, D is TRBD1 or TRBD2 (5 bases each). CDR1 ENHRY and CDR2 SYGVKD come from the germline V gene. The CDR3 is made up of 16 amino acids. V was trimmed by 2 bases and J by 2 bases, leaving 16 bases between them. In DNA, the CDR3 is TGTGCCATCAGTGAGAACGCAGAAGGGACGGCCTACGAGCAGTACTTC. This codes for CAISENAEGTAYEQYF.

This chain uses TRBV2 with TRBJ2-2; D unresolved. Trimming left V 1 base short and J 4 bases short, with 10 bases between. Germline V gene sequence: CDR1 SNHLY, CDR2 FYNNEI. The CDR3 extends over 15 amino acids. The CDR3 DNA reads TGTGCCAGCAGTGAAGGGTGGGGTTTCACCGGGGAGCTGTTTTTT. It yields the protein CASSEGWGFTGELFF. The entire variable domain, with the rest obtained from reference TRBV2 and TRBJ2-2, is as follows: EPEVTQTPSHQVTQMGQEVILRCVPISNHLYFYWYRQILGQKVEFLVSFYNNEISEKSEIFDDQFSVERPDGSNFTLKIRSTKLEDSAMYFCASSEGWGFTGELFFGEGSRLTVL.

The rearrangement uses TRBV13 and TRBJ2-5; weak D call: TRBD2 (5 bases). V shed 2 bases and J shed 11 bases, with 12 bases lying between them. The CDR3 is 12 amino acids. Germline V CDR1 and CDR2: PRHDT, FYEKMQ (reference sequence). The CDR3 sequence is CASSLRPREQYF. The CDR3 nucleotides read TGTGCCAGCAGCTTACGGCCGAGGGAGCAGTACTTC.